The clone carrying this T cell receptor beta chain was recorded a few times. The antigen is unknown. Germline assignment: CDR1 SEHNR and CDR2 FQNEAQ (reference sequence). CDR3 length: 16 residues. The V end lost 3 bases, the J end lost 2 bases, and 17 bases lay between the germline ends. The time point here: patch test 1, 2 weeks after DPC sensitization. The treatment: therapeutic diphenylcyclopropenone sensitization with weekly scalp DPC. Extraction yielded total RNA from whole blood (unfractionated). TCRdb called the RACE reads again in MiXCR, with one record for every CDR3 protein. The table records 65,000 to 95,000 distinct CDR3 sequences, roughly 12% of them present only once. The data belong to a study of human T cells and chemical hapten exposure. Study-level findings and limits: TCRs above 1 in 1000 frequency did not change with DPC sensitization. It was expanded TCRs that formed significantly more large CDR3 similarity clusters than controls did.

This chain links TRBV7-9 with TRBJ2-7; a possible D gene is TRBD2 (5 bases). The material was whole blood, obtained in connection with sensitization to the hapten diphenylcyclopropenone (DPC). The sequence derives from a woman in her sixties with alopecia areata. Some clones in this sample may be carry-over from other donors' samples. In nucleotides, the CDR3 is TGTGCCAGCAGCTTCCGGGATCGTCCGACGGCCTACGAGCAGTACTTC. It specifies CASSFRDRPTAYEQYF.